Sequencing of this T cell receptor beta chain was carried out in a study of blood T cell repertoires in COVID-19. The CDR3 spans 12 residues. Germline assignment: CDR1 MDHEN and CDR2 SYDVKM. Trimming removed 4 bases from V and 2 bases from J, with 4 bases in between. Clones were read by immunoSEQ multiplex PCR, and TCRdb kept only the in-frame ones, dropping some. The sample has over 130,000 clones, roughly 84% seen once. The clonotype was recovered from a man aged 25-40 years with COVID-19, enrolled during active disease. Sequencing used peripheral blood. J is TRBJ2-3 and V is TRBV28; D is uncertain. The CDR3 is CASSSLTDTQYF. The CDR3 coding sequence is TGTGCCAGCAGTTCCCTCACAGATACGCAGTATTTT.